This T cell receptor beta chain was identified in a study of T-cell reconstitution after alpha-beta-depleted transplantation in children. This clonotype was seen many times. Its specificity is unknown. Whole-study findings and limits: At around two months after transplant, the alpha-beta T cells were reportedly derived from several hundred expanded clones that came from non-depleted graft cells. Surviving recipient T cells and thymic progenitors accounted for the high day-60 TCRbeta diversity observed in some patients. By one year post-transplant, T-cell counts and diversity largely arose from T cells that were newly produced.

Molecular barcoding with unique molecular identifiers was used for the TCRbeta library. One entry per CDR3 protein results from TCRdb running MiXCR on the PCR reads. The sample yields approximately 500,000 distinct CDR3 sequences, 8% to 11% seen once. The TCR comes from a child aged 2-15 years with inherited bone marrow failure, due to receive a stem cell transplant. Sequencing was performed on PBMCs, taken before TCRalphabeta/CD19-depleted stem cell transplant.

The CDR3 here is CASSYSPQYEQYF. In DNA, the CDR3 is TGTGCCAGCAGTTACTCGCCCCAATACGAGCAGTACTTC. The rearrangement links TRBV6-5 to TRBJ2-7; D not resolved. Per germline, CDR1 MNHEY and CDR2 SVGAGI. The CDR3 consists of 13 residues. V was cut by 0 bases and J by 4 bases, with 7 bases left in between.